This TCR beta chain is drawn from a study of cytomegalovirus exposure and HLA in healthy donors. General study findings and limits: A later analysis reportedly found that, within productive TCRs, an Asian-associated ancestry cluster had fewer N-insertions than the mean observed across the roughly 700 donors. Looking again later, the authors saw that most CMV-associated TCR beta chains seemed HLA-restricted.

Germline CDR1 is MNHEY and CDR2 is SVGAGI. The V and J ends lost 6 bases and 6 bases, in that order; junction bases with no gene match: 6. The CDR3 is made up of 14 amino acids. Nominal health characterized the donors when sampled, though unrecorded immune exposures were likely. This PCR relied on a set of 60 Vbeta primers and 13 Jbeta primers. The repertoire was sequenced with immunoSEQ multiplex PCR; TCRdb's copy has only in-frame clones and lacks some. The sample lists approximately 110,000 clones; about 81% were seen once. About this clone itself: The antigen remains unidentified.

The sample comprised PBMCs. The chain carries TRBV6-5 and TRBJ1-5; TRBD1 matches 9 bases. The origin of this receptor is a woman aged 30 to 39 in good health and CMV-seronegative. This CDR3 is CASSPGTGFQPQHF. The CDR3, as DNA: TGTGCCAGCAGCCCCGGGACAGGGTTTCAGCCCCAGCATTTT.